These 17 T cell receptor beta chains were all obtained from the same sample, sequenced in a study of OX40 agonist ivuxolimab in advanced cancers. Assay: immunoSEQ multiplex PCR; the TCRdb copy retains only in-frame clones and omits some. The repertoire consists of about 60,000 clones, with approximately 84% occurring once and the leading ten covering roughly 13%. The sample was CD4+ or CD8+ T cells sorted from blood, taken in a trial of the OX40 agonist ivuxolimab. These receptors came from an adult with an advanced solid tumor such as melanoma, head and neck, liver or kidney cancer.

This rearrangement joins TRBV10-1 to TRBJ2-7, with TRBD1 identical over 7 bases. CDR1 and CDR2 (germline): WNHNN, SYGVQD (reference sequence). This CDR3 is 14 amino acids long. V lost 3 bases, J lost 4 bases, and 6 bases stayed unmatched. In nucleotides, the CDR3 is TGCGCCAGCAGTGACGGCAGGGGGAATTACGAGCAGTACTTC. Its translation is CASSDGRGNYEQYF.

This chain connects TRBV6-6 to TRBJ1-2; possibly TRBD1 for D (6 bases). V gave up 10 bases and J gave up 2 bases, with 20 bases separating them. The CDR3 extends over 15 amino acids. The germline V gene has CDR1 MNHNY and CDR2 SVGAGI (reference sequence). The DNA for the CDR3 is TGTGCCATCGAATCACAGGGAACGAGGAACTATGGCTACACCTTC. Amino acids: CAIESQGTRNYGYTF.

This clone was seen only once. The chain has TRBV7-9 and TRBJ2-1, with D possibly being TRBD1 or TRBD2 (5 bases each). Germline CDR1 is SEHNR and CDR2 is FQNEAQ (reference sequence). Trimming removed 5 bases from V and 11 bases from J, with 16 bases in between. This CDR3 has 13 residues. The CDR3 DNA follows: TGTGCCAGCAGCCACTACCCGGGGCACCAGCAGTTCTTC. It specifies CASSHYPGHQQFF.

The CDR3 region is CASSFLAGANTGELFF. As DNA, the CDR3 is TGTGCCAGCAGTTTCCTAGCGGGAGCGAACACCGGGGAGCTGTTTTTT. The chain joins TRBV27 to TRBJ2-2, with TRBD2 identical over 10 bases. V lost 3 bases, J lost 0 bases, and 1 base stayed unmatched. CDR3 length equals 16 residues. The germline V gene has CDR1 MNHEY and CDR2 SMNVEV (reference sequence).

The chain has TRBV27 and TRBJ2-4; D is unresolved. Germline V CDR1 and CDR2: MNHEY, SMNVEV (reference sequence). This CDR3 is 12 amino acids long. Trimming removed 3 bases at V and 6 bases at J, with 6 bases between. As DNA, the CDR3 is TGTGCCAGCAGTTTTCCGGGAAACATTCAGTACTTC. It yields the protein CASSFPGNIQYF.

The rearrangement uses TRBV5-4 and TRBJ2-7; tentatively, D is TRBD2 (6 bases). The CDR3 has 16 residues. From germline, CDR1 is SGHNT and CDR2 YYREEE (reference sequence). V was shortened by 3 bases and J by 4 bases, with 20 bases between the two germline ends. In nucleotides, the CDR3 is TGTGCCAGCAGCTATTATTTGGGGGAGGTTCAGTACGAGCAGTACTTC. This encodes CASSYYLGEVQYEQYF.

This clone has just one count. V is TRBV7-9 and J is TRBJ1-4; D unresolved. CDR1 and CDR2 from the germline V gene are SEHNR and FQNEAQ (reference sequence). V lost 5 bases and J 3 bases, leaving 7 bases between the germline ends. The CDR3 is 13 residues long. CDR3: CASSPPANEKLFF. CDR3 DNA: TGTGCCAGCAGCCCCCCAGCTAATGAAAAACTGTTTTTT.

The CDR3: CASSQGRTEAFF. CDR3 coding DNA: TGTGCCAGCAGTCAGGGGCGCACTGAAGCTTTCTTT. The chain has TRBV6-5 and TRBJ1-1; perhaps TRBD1 as D (6 bases). CDR3 length: 12 residues. The V gene's germline CDR1 is MNHEY and CDR2 SVGAGI. V was shortened by 5 bases and J by 4 bases, with 8 bases between the two germline ends.

The V and J genes are TRBV7-9 and TRBJ2-3; a possible D gene is TRBD1 (6 bases). V was cut by 4 bases and J by 10 bases, with 12 bases left in between. The CDR3 consists of 12 residues. The germline gives CDR1 SEHNR, CDR2 FQNEAQ (reference sequence). CDR3 DNA sequence: TGTGCCAGCAGCTCGGACAGCTTAGCGCAGTATTTT. Amino acids: CASSSDSLAQYF. The full variable domain, its missing parts supplied by reference TRBV7-9 and TRBJ2-3, is DTGVSQNPRHKITKRGQNVTFRCDPISEHNRLYWYRQTLGQGPEFLTYFQNEAQLEKSRLLSDRFSAERPKGSFSTLEIQRTEQGDSAMYLCASSSDSLAQYFGPGTRLTVL.

This chain joins TRBV5-6 and TRBJ1-5; 7 nucleotides align to TRBD1. Losses at the gene ends were 2 bases for V and 5 bases for J; bases not matched to a gene: 4. Germline V gene lookup returns CDR1 SGHDT and CDR2 YYEEEE. The CDR3 loop spans 14 amino acids. In nucleotides, the CDR3 is TGTGCCAGCAGCTTCCTCAGGGGGGATCAGCCCCAGCATTTT. It translates to CASSFLRGDQPQHF.

CDR3 coding DNA: TGTGCCAGCGGCTTGACAGAGAACACTGAAGCTTTCTTT. Protein product: CASGLTENTEAFF. The chain uses TRBV27 and TRBJ1-1; tentative D call: TRBD1 (5 bases). In germline, CDR1 is MNHEY, CDR2 SMNVEV (reference sequence). The CDR3 extends over 13 amino acids. Trimming shortened V by 8 bases and J by 1 base, and 11 bases separated the two germline ends.

The chain combines TRBV6-6 with TRBJ1-2; D unclear. The CDR3 sequence is 15 residues long. The germline V gene has CDR1 MNHNY and CDR2 SVGAGI (reference sequence). The V end lost 4 bases, the J end lost 4 bases, and 16 bases lay between the germline ends. CDR3 nucleotide sequence: TGTGCCAGCAGTTCTACACCTACCTCGGTCTATGGCTACACCTTC. This codes for CASSSTPTSVYGYTF.

The chain employs TRBV5-6 and TRBJ1-5; 7 bases match TRBD1. With 4 bases clipped from V and 3 bases from J, the junction kept 10 bases outside the gene matches. Germline lookup yields CDR1 SGHDT and CDR2 YYEEEE. The CDR3 is 16 amino acids. The CDR3 region has the DNA TGTGCCAGCAGCCTGGGGAACAGGGGACCCAATCAGCCCCAGCATTTT. This translates into CASSLGNRGPNQPQHF.

This rearrangement joins TRBV5-1 to TRBJ1-1; perhaps TRBD1 as D (5 bases). CDR1 and CDR2 (germline): SGHRS, YFSETQ. The CDR3 is made up of 14 amino acids. Trimming pared 0 bases from V and 4 bases from J, leaving 10 bases between. The CDR3 sequence: CASSLVPGPTEAFF. The CDR3 region has the DNA TGCGCCAGCAGCTTGGTACCAGGGCCCACTGAAGCTTTCTTT.

The genes are TRBV19 and TRBJ1-1; no definite D call. V was clipped by 0 bases and J by 1 base, with 0 bases between them. CDR1 LNHDA and CDR2 SQIVND come from the germline V gene (reference sequence). The CDR3 extends over 12 amino acids. Written as DNA, the CDR3 is TGTGCCAGTAGTATAGAGAACACTGAAGCTTTCTTT. Amino acids: CASSIENTEAFF.

The V gene is TRBV29-1, the J gene TRBJ2-2; D possibly matches TRBD1 or TRBD2 (6 bases each). The CDR3 sequence is 16 residues long. The V gene's germline CDR1 is SQVTM and CDR2 ANQGSEA. Trimming left V 3 bases short and J 6 bases short, with 20 bases between. CDR3: CSVEGLEGVGAGELFF. As DNA, the CDR3 is TGCAGCGTTGAGGGACTGGAGGGGGTGGGAGCCGGGGAGCTGTTTTTT.

V is TRBV19 and J is TRBJ1-1, with no clear D. The V gene's germline CDR1 is LNHDA and CDR2 SQIVND (reference sequence). The CDR3 is made up of 13 amino acids. Trimming shortened V by 3 bases and J by 4 bases, and 9 bases separated the two germline ends. CDR3 nucleotides: TGTGCCAGTAGTATCTGGGGAAGCACTGAAGCTTTCTTT. As protein: CASSIWGSTEAFF.